The 4 T cell receptor beta chains below come from one sample, sequenced in a study of shared clonotypes between healthy human individuals (TCRdb year 2020). CD8 naive samples consisted of CD45RO-negative cells that were positively selected for CCR7, yielding a CD45RA+CCR7+ population without TemRA cells. Libraries came from the immunoSEQ multiplex PCR assay. The table comes from immuneACCESS by way of TCRdb, which keeps in-frame sequences with V and J called. Part of the clones is missing from these tables; in studies checked, under half for an unresolved V gene and the rest for unknown reasons. This sample gives around 550,000 clones in total; roughly 95% of them show up just once. In total, the top ten clones hold over 0.09% of the sample. The sequenced material came from naive CD8+ T cells sorted from blood. This specimen's cell subset or site label, per the study, means: CD45RA+CCR7+. The receptors come from a woman aged 25 to 39 in good health.

The chain recombines TRBV27 with TRBJ1-2, with D perhaps matching TRBD1 (5 bases). Deletions cut 11 bases from V and 8 bases from J, with 15 bases between. The germline V gene has CDR1 MNHEY and CDR2 SMNVEV (reference sequence). This CDR3 is built from 11 residues. The DNA of the CDR3 is TGTGCCGGAAATCTGGGGCACGGCTACACCTTC. It encodes CAGNLGHGYTF.

The J gene is TRBJ2-7, the V gene TRBV30, with no clear D. The CDR3 is made up of 13 amino acids. Germline CDR1 reads GTSNPN; CDR2 reads SVGIG (reference sequence). Trimming shortened V by 4 bases and J by 5 bases, and 15 bases separated the two germline ends. CDR3 nucleotide sequence: TGTGCCTGGACAGAAGCCCCGGCTAACGAGCAGTACTTC. Amino acid sequence: CAWTEAPANEQYF.

V gene TRBV7-8 combines with J gene TRBJ2-3, with D perhaps being TRBD1 or TRBD2 (6 bases each). CDR3 length: 14 amino acids. Trimming cost V 3 bases and J 5 bases, with 12 bases left between them. CDR1 and CDR2 from the germline V gene are SGHVS and FQNEAQ. The DNA for the CDR3 is TGTGCCAGCAGCTTTTTCCGGGGGCTAGATACGCAGTATTTT. This codes for CASSFFRGLDTQYF. Based on the CDR3 plus reference TRBV7-8 and TRBJ2-3, the full variable domain is GAGVSQSPRYKVAKRGQDVALRCDPISGHVSLFWYQQALGQGPEFLTYFQNEAQLDKSGLPSDRFFAERPEGSVSTLKIQRTQQEDSAVYLCASSFFRGLDTQYFGPGTRLTVL.

V usage is TRBV28 and J usage is TRBJ1-1, with a tentative D call TRBD1 (5 bases). The CDR3 covers 14 residues. CDR1 and CDR2 from the germline V gene are MDHEN and SYDVKM. The germline V and J ends were trimmed by 2 bases and 6 bases, with 13 bases remaining between them. The CDR3 loop is CASSLLRGGAEAFF. Here the CDR3 DNA reads TGTGCCAGCAGTTTACTGCGTGGGGGGGCTGAAGCTTTCTTT.